This TCR beta chain originates from a study of cytomegalovirus exposure and HLA in healthy donors (dated by TCRdb to about 2017). Describing the broader study: An earlier analysis of roughly 630 of the donors reported about 290 Gb of sequence data and about 100 million unique TCR beta sequences from 150 million to 200 million T cells. An early release that covered roughly 600 HLA-typed donors contained about 300 gigabases of sequencing data and around 85 million unique TCR sequences. Of the roughly 400 genotyped donors, 65% to 90% fell in the genetic ancestry cluster associated with self-reported Caucasian donors. The study was designed to test whether signatures of past pathogen exposure could be identified by cataloging public T cell receptors. The study used immunosequencing to profile the T cell repertoires of several hundred subjects and linked those repertoires to cytomegalovirus serostatus. In addition to the first cohort of 666 subjects, a separate validation cohort of approximately 110 different subjects was used. The study combined high-throughput TCR immunosequencing, statistical association of individual TCRs with disease status, and machine learning to predict cytomegalovirus infection status. To study patterns of TCR occurrence, a later analysis re-analyzed previously published TCR beta repertoires from 666 donors and added high-resolution HLA genotyping. Rather than drawing on any new phenotypic data, the later analysis identified candidate immune exposures from TCR beta sequences and the way those sequences occurred across donors. An earlier analysis of some 500 of the donors applied high-throughput TCR beta sequencing to assess whether each TCR beta V gene segment acted as functional or pseudogenic. Alongside the repertoire data, information on donor age, sex, ethnicity and CMV serostatus was compiled. A later genetic analysis took genome-wide SNP genotypes for about three fifths of the roughly 670 donors and used that subset as a discovery cohort. Every repertoire in the discovery cohort had been generated on one and the same sequencing platform. HLA typing included class I and class II loci at four-digit resolution. Typing coverage varied by locus: about 620-630 donors for A, B, C, DRB1 and DQB1; around 560 for DQA1; around 570 for DPA1; roughly 450 for DPB1. Four to six DR-DQ haplotypes were handled as single units for association and clustering because linkage in the cohort was strong. Among some 410 genotyped donors of the cohort, an average of about 220,000 unique TCR beta nucleotide sequences was sequenced per donor, of which approximately 19% were non-productive. Paper-wide results and their limitations: The presence/absence analyses assumed that sequencing depth was roughly uniform across donors, and that assumption may not be true. A further reported finding was that TCR beta sequences accurately predicted the HLA-A and HLA-B alleles for most subjects in the first cohort. In vitro tests confirmed that three of the cytomegalovirus-associated TCR beta chains recognize cytomegalovirus antigens. Immune exposure information for the cohort was limited to CMV serostatus. In a later analysis, several top co-occurrence clusters were reported to appear linked to parvovirus B19, influenza, CMV and Epstein-Barr virus. In a later genetic analysis, fewer N-insertions in productive TCRs were reported among donors in an Asian-associated ancestry cluster than the 666-donor mean. Because the 87-base-pair reads could not distinguish some IMGT-functional V segments, including TRBV6-2 and TRBV6-3, those segments were excluded. Linkage disequilibrium might explain the correlated functional status among segregating V segments, but an unknown experimental factor could not be ruled out. The study listed 150 to 200 TCR beta chains as associated with cytomegalovirus. The sequencing pipeline was judged likely to have produced a cluster of highly shared sequence variants as a technical artifact. The authors suggested that the approach could potentially be generalized to other disease states and immunological phenotypes. Most CMV-associated TCR beta chains appeared to be HLA-restricted in a later analysis, and the HLA associations seemed to be driven largely by CMV exposure. In a later analysis, some 18,000 TCR beta sequences were associated with specific HLA alleles at a false discovery rate of 0.05. Cytomegalovirus status was reported to be diagnosed by the classifier with high specificity and sensitivity in both the original and validation cohorts. HLA typing was unavailable for some donors at each locus, so association tests used only the typed subset. When HLA alleles, especially DR and DQ, strongly co-occurred, TCR associations were difficult to assign to individual alleles. In this cohort, only TCR beta chains were sequenced, and detectable features were limited by the absence of alpha or paired-chain data. Because counts were too low, seventeen rarely observed V segments, including chromosome 9 orphons, were left out of the earlier analysis of some 600 of the donors. A later genetic analysis associated a missense DCLRE1C variant with V-gene and J-gene trimming of TCR beta chains, and an independent cohort replicated the association. Compared with equally common non-associated chains, HLA-associated TCR beta chains in a later analysis were more clonally expanded and had lower generation probabilities. In an earlier analysis of fewer than 700 of the donors, most TCR beta V segments appeared in productive rearrangements about 90% or about 30% of the time, broadly matching IMGT annotations. In a later analysis, the rate of TCR association differed among HLA loci, with DRB1 alleles having the most associated TCRs and HLA-C alleles having the fewest. While some public TCRs were present in many individuals, most TCR sequences turned up only very rarely across donors.

In total, more than 500 healthy bone marrow donors made up the cohort. All cohort members were sampled while nominally healthy, although unrecorded immune exposures were likely present. The donor tested CMV seropositive, placing the donor among the 250 to 350 seropositive members of the cohort. A peripheral blood sample was collected from each donor, and TCR beta sequencing was performed on peripheral blood mononuclear cells. The Qiagen DNeasy Blood Extraction Kit was used to extract genomic DNA from the blood cell samples. Trimming removed 7 bases from V and 2 bases from J; the gene matches leave 8 bases unexplained. From the cysteine up to the phenylalanine, the CDR3 has a length of 14 residues. Only the CDR3 DNA is retained, 42 bases long and in frame from the first base. Based on the germline V gene, the CDR1 and CDR2 sequences are SGHRS and YFSETQ. In this sample, this clone turned up once. Its antigen is not yet known. No qualities accompany the bases; no much larger clone lies one base away.

Library prep was done by the immunoSEQ multiplex PCR assay. A mixture of 60 forward primers for TCR Vbeta segments and 13 reverse primers for TCR Jbeta segments was used in the multiplex PCR. The CDR3 region of rearranged TCR beta genes was amplified from genomic DNA with a multiplex PCR assay. The Illumina HiSeq System was used to sequence the amplified TCR beta libraries as 87-base-pair reads. On the study's bioinformatics: In a later analysis, some 80 million unique TCR beta chains were counted across the roughly 610 repertoires, and around 10 million of these chains were shared by at least two donors. To remove PCR and sequencing errors, raw reads were error-corrected and collapsed into unique sequences using a nearest-neighbor algorithm that merged closely related sequences. Alignment of CDR3 sequences to IMGT reference sequences was used to assign V, D and J gene segments. For a sequence to be retained, a match of at least six nucleotides to both a V gene segment and a J gene segment was required. Rearrangements were called productive when the CDR3 lacked stop codons and stayed in frame with V and J; all others were non-productive. Following IMGT convention, CDR3 was defined as the stretch from the second conserved V-encoded cysteine to the conserved J-encoded phenylalanine. The earlier analysis of around 640 of the donors excluded sequences that lacked an unambiguous match to a single V gene segment. In an earlier analysis of a few hundred of the donors, a V segment was called functional when productive rearrangements were above 56.7%, and segregating when the standard deviation between donors exceeded 5%. To diagnose cytomegalovirus status from the catalog of TCR beta chain sequences, a statistical classification framework was built. In a later analysis, V and J genes were assigned by comparing TCR nucleotide sequences against IMGT/GENE-DB human TR gene sequences. The TCRdist pipeline was used in a later analysis to assign CDR3 sequences and most-parsimonious VDJ recombination scenarios. In a later analysis, every TCR beta chain was defined by the combination of its CDR3 amino acid sequence and its V-gene family, and reads without a unique V-gene family were dropped. To address suspected cross-contamination and a sequencing artifact, a later analysis removed under 600 highly shared, low-generation-probability nucleotide sequences. A later analysis calculated a clonal expansion index for each public chain from normalized within-repertoire ranks of inferred template counts. In a later analysis, generation probabilities were computed with a VDJ recombination model fitted to out-of-frame rearrangements, and the resulting probabilities were checked against IGoR. A later analysis scored TCR-TCR, TCR-HLA and TCR-CMV co-occurrence with hypergeometric tests, applying a repertoire-size bias correction to TCR pairs. In a later analysis, false discovery rates were estimated by permuting HLA or CMV assignments 20 times. A later analysis grouped co-occurring TCRs with DBSCAN, adding TCRdist sequence similarity when clustering within HLA-allele-positive subsets. Repertoires with fewer than 30,000 or more than 120,000 public chains were left out of co-occurrence clustering, as were a handful of repertoires with anomalous nucleotide sharing. Sourced from immuneACCESS, this table was stored by TCRdb with only in-frame sequences that have V and J called. A share of the clones is absent; for the studies checked, an unresolved V gene accounts for under half, and the remainder has no known explanation. That table supplies the V and J calls and clone size; D and trimming were determined from the DNA. The sample contains 100,000 to 150,000 clones, under 90% of them found a single time. Of the sample, 7.5% to 9.5% is held by the ten largest clones.

The V and J genes are TRBV5-1 and TRBJ1-2, and 7 junction bases match TRBD1. The sample was PBMCs. The TCR comes from a female donor in good health and CMV-seropositive. CDR3 reads: CASSTGTENYGYTF. The DNA is as follows: TGCGCCAGCTCTACCGGGACAGAAAACTATGGCTACACCTTC.